The source of this T cell receptor beta chain is a study of blood T cell repertoires in COVID-19 (dated by TCRdb to about 2020). About the study as a whole: The collaborator samples originated in the United States, Italy and Spain and spanned the acute and convalescent phases of COVID-19. The prospective study material was composed of cDNA or gDNA derived from T cells, B-cell-depleted T cells, or PBMCs. Deeply sampled blood TCRbeta repertoires from subjects exposed to, actively infected with, or recovered from COVID-19 were included in the dataset. The repertoires were released in a freely available public database meant as a resource for research on the immune response to SARS-CoV-2. Samples came from the ongoing ImmuneRACE study (first 160 participants) plus 1,254 subjects from 6 global collaborators. Nearly every sample came with metadata listing a de-identified subject ID, COVID-19 status, age in years and sex. Where HLA class I and class II types were available, the types were taken from metadata supplied by the sample provider, not from assay-based typing. Here is what the overall study found, with its caveats: The amount of clinical and demographic metadata varied by source and participant and was provided uncurated.

As concerns this clone: Its target antigen remains unknown. Per-nucleotide qualities are absent, and no much larger clonotype sits a single base away.

The immunoSEQ Assay, a bias-controlled multiplex PCR, was used to amplify TCRbeta CDR3 regions from genomic DNA. Processing in the source paper ran as follows. The number of nucleated cells in each sample was estimated from the amplification of reference gene primers within the assay. Sequence reads were collapsed and filtered to measure the absolute abundance of every unique TCRbeta CDR3 rearrangement. For each sample, productive Simpson clonality was calculated as the square root of Simpson's diversity index across productive rearrangements. TCRdb obtained this table from immuneACCESS and retained in-frame rearrangements with V and J assigned. These tables miss some clones; where compared with another copy, unresolved V genes account for less than half of the shortfall, and the remainder is unexplained. V and J calls and clone size are those listed in that table; D and trimming were worked out from the DNA. The sample table lists about 250,000 clones, over 75% of them with a count of one. In total, the top ten clones hold approximately 8.2% of the sample.

CDR1 and CDR2, looked up from the germline V gene (reference sequence), are LNHDA and SQIVND. The CDR3 runs 17 residues from the cysteine to the phenylalanine. The kept DNA is CDR3 alone, 51 bases in frame from the first base. Trimming removed 5 bases from V and 2 bases from J; the gene matches leave 11 bases unexplained. Participants in the prospective study were enrolled through a virtual design, were aged roughly 18 to 100 years, and lived in approximately 25 United States geographic areas. In the prospective study, participants were assigned to cohorts based on the clinical history participants reported in a screening survey and a study questionnaire. Mobile phlebotomists in the prospective study collected whole blood, serum and a nasopharyngeal or oropharyngeal swab from every participant. Over an approximately 2-month period, participants in the prospective study had the option of providing additional blood draws and questionnaires. Blood samples from the prospective study were shipped frozen or at room temperature prior to DNA extraction.

Sample: PBMCs or T cells enriched from blood (not recorded which). This TCR derives from a woman in her forties or fifties with acute COVID-19. The rearranged chain carries TRBV19 and TRBJ2-3; 9 bases in between match TRBD2. The DNA is TGTGCCAGTAGTTCGGTCGCGGGACTAGCTGACACAGATACGCAGTATTTT. This gives the protein CASSSVAGLADTDTQYF.